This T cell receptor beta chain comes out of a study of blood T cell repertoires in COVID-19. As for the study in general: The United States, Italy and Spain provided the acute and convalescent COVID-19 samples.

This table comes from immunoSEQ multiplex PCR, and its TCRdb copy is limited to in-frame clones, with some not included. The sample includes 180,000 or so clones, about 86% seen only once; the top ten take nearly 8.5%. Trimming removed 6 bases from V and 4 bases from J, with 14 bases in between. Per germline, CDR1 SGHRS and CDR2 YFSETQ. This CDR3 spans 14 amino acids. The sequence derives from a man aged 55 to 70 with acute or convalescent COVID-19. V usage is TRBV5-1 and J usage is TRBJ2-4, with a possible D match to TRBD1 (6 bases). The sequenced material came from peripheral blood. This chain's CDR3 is CASTRDNAKNIQYF. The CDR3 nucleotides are TGCGCCAGCACCCGGGACAATGCAAAAAACATTCAGTACTTC.